The 14 T cell receptor beta chains listed next were all sequenced from one sample in a study of T-cell reconstitution after alpha-beta-depleted transplantation in children. Construction of the TCRbeta library involved unique molecular identifiers. TCRdb re-called the PCR reads through MiXCR, storing one row per CDR3 protein. The profile shows about 120,000 distinct CDR3 sequences, roughly 23% of them singletons. The sample consisted of PBMCs, mostly from graft donor cells, taken 180 days after TCRalphabeta/CD19-depleted stem cell transplant. These receptors were obtained from a male patient under 10 years old who had a stem cell transplant for chronic granulomatous disease, so the T cells may come from the graft donor.

In its sample, this clonotype was seen a few times. V is TRBV14 and J is TRBJ2-7, with D unclear. Deletions cut 4 bases from V and 0 bases from J, with 13 bases between. The CDR3 length is 15 residues. Germline lookup yields CDR1 SGHDN and CDR2 FVKESK. This chain's CDR3 is CASSPRAGPSYEQYF. The CDR3 DNA reads as TGTGCCAGCAGCCCTCGGGCAGGTCCCTCCTACGAGCAGTACTTC. Supplemented by reference TRBV14 and TRBJ2-7, the full variable domain reads EAGVTQFPSHSVIEKGQTVTLRCDPISGHDNLYWYRRVMGKEIKFLLHFVKESKQDESGMPNNRFLAERTGGTYSTLKVQPAELEDSGVYFCASSPRAGPSYEQYFGPGTRLTVT.

This clonotype has just a few counts. The rearrangement links TRBV20-1 to TRBJ1-5; no clear D gene. The CDR3 is 16 amino acids. Germline CDR1 is DFQATT and CDR2 is SNEGSKA (reference sequence). The ends were cut back, 2 bases at V and 4 bases at J, with 18 bases in the middle. In DNA form, the CDR3 reads TGCAGTGCTAGAAGTGGGTCGCAGACTCCAAATCAGCCCCAGCATTTT. Translation: CSARSGSQTPNQPQHF.

V is TRBV10-2 and J is TRBJ2-7, with D possibly being TRBD1 (5 bases). Per the germline V gene, CDR1 is WSHSY and CDR2 is SAAADI. Deletions cut 0 bases from V and 7 bases from J, with 10 bases between. There are 13 residues in the CDR3. For the CDR3, the DNA is TGCGCCAGCAGTGAGTCCCAGGGTGGAGAGCAGTACTTC. Protein product: CASSESQGGEQYF.

This clonotype was found many times. V is TRBV7-9 and J is TRBJ1-6; D may be TRBD1 (5 bases). The germline V and J ends were trimmed by 8 bases and 7 bases, with 15 bases remaining between them. This CDR3 spans 14 amino acids. CDR1 and CDR2 (germline): SEHNR, FQNEAQ (reference sequence). CDR3 bases: TGTGCCAGCTCCGCTTATGAGGGGAATTCACCCCTCCACTTT. It specifies CASSAYEGNSPLHF.

The sample holds many counts of this clonotype. The V gene is TRBV6-4, the J gene TRBJ2-3, with a possible D match to TRBD2 (6 bases). The CDR3 is made up of 14 amino acids. Germline V CDR1 and CDR2: MRHNA, SNTAGT. V gave up 2 bases and J gave up 0 bases, with 6 bases separating them. The CDR3 region is CASSDGTSTDTQYF. CDR3 bases: TGTGCCAGCAGTGACGGGACTAGCACAGATACGCAGTATTTT.

This clonotype was observed many times. The chain is built from TRBV7-6 and TRBJ2-3; D remains ambiguous. This CDR3 region has 16 residues. Germline lookup yields CDR1 SGHVS and CDR2 FNYEAQ. V was pared by 5 bases and J by 2 bases, with 17 bases between. CDR3 nucleotide sequence: TGTGCCAGCAGCCCCAACTGGATGGAACTCACAGATACGCAGTATTTT. Amino acid sequence: CASSPNWMELTDTQYF.

V gene TRBV12-3 or TRBV12-4 combines with J gene TRBJ1-2, with a possible D match to TRBD1 (6 bases). The CDR3 sequence is 13 residues long. V was cut by 6 bases and J by 2 bases, with 10 bases left in between. The CDR3: CASRPGHNYGYTF. The DNA for the CDR3 is TGTGCCAGCAGACCGGGACACAACTATGGCTACACCTTC.

This chain connects TRBV27 to TRBJ2-2; weak D call: TRBD2 (6 bases). This CDR3 region has 14 residues. V was shortened by 3 bases and J by 7 bases, with 12 bases between the two germline ends. Germline V lookup: CDR1 MNHEY, CDR2 SMNVEV (reference sequence). CDR3 DNA: TGTGCCAGCAGTTTGACTAGTACCCTCGGGGAGCTGTTTTTT. Protein sequence: CASSLTSTLGELFF.

This clonotype was seen at least ten times. The V gene is TRBV20-1, the J gene TRBJ1-1, with D hard to call. The CDR3 runs 16 residues. Germline-derived CDR1 and CDR2 are DFQATT and SNEGSKA (reference sequence). Deletions cut 0 bases from V and 4 bases from J, with 18 bases between. CDR3 nucleotides: TGCAGTGCTAGAGATACGGCGAAAGGTGATGGCACTGAAGCTTTCTTT. Its translation: CSARDTAKGDGTEAFF.

This clonotype was counted at least ten times. The V gene is TRBV28, the J gene TRBJ1-4; possibly TRBD1 for D (6 bases). The CDR3 contains 15 residues. The germline V and J ends were trimmed by 4 bases and 3 bases, with 12 bases remaining between them. Germline V gene data show CDR1 as MDHEN and CDR2 as SYDVKM. CDR3: CASSSQGLSNEKLFF. Written as DNA, the CDR3 is TGTGCCAGCAGTTCCCAGGGGCTGTCTAATGAAAAACTGTTTTTT.

Only a few counts were recorded for this clonotype. A read error may explain this, as a much larger clone is one base away. The chain is built from TRBV3-1 and TRBJ2-3; 10 bases agree with TRBD1. This CDR3 has 18 residues. CDR1 is LGHDT, CDR2 YNNKEL, per germline (reference sequence). Here the CDR3 DNA reads TGTGCCAGCTGCCAAGGCGGGACAGGGGTCCCTCAGCCAGATACGCAGTATTTT. Protein: CASCQGGTGVPQPDTQYF.

This clonotype was seen repeatedly, ten times or more. This chain connects TRBV7-9 to TRBJ2-7; 9 bases align to TRBD2. Germline values: CDR1 SEHNR, CDR2 FQNEAQ (reference sequence). V shed 5 bases, J shed 0 bases, and the junction held 11 bases outside the gene matches. CDR3 length: 17 residues. The CDR3, as DNA: TGTGCCAGCAGCCCAGAGGTCACTAGCGGGCCCTCCTACGAGCAGTACTTC. This encodes CASSPEVTSGPSYEQYF.

This clonotype has ten or more counts. The rearrangement joins TRBV20-1 to TRBJ2-4, with 11 bases lining up with TRBD2. CDR1 and CDR2 (germline): DFQATT, SNEGSKA (reference sequence). The CDR3 runs to 15 residues. V trimming: 6 bases; J trimming: 1 base; junction bases outside the gene matches: 5. The DNA for the CDR3 is TGCAGTGCGAAGAGGACTAGCGGGGCCAAAAACATTCAGTACTTC. It specifies CSAKRTSGAKNIQYF.

This clonotype was found many times. J is TRBJ2-3 and V is TRBV12-3 or TRBV12-4; a possible D gene is TRBD2 (6 bases). V was clipped by 8 bases and J by 4 bases, with 16 bases between them. The length of the CDR3 is 14 residues. The CDR3 here is CASGQGGVADTQYF. The CDR3 region has the DNA TGTGCCAGCGGGCAAGGAGGGGTGGCAGATACGCAGTATTTT.